These 32 T cell receptor beta chains were all obtained from the same sample, sequenced in a study of CD8 T cells in Susac syndrome. RNA was extracted with the RNeasy kit, and a quantity of roughly 0.5 to 1 ug was reverse transcribed using random hexamers. TCRdb reanalysed the immunoSEQ multiplex PCR reads using MiXCR and keeps one entry per CDR3 protein. Here the sample spans 200,000 to 300,000 distinct CDR3 sequences, 90% to 96% being singletons. The sample consisted of CD4+ T cells from PBMCs. These receptors were taken from a human donor with Susac syndrome.

The chain carries TRBV20-1 and TRBJ1-1, with D uncertain. Per germline, CDR1 DFQATT and CDR2 SNEGSKA (reference sequence). This CDR3 is built from 11 residues. Trimming stripped 3 bases from V and 7 bases from J, with 9 bases between. The CDR3 nucleotides read TGCAGTGCTAGTGCAGTCGGTGAAGCTTTCTTT. As protein: CSASAVGEAFF.

This chain links TRBV30 with TRBJ2-3; D ambiguous. The V end was cut by 4 bases, the J end by 5 bases, with 7 bases between. This CDR3 comprises 11 residues. The V gene's germline CDR1 is GTSNPN and CDR2 SVGIG (reference sequence). CDR3 protein: CAWKGGDTQYF. The DNA of the CDR3 is TGTGCCTGGAAAGGCGGAGATACGCAGTATTTT. The full variable domain, with the rest looked up from reference TRBV30 and TRBJ2-3, is SQTIHQWPATLVQPVGSPLSLECTVEGTSNPNLYWYRQAAGRGLQLLFYSVGIGQISSEVPQNLSASRPQDRQFILSSKKLLLSDSGFYLCAWKGGDTQYFGPGTRLTVL.

The CDR3 DNA is TGTGTCTTAGGGCCGCCGGGAGCGCCTTGGGGGCAGTACTTC. It is translated as CVLGPPGAPWGQYF. The chain recombines TRBV2 with TRBJ2-7, with D possibly TRBD2 on 6 matching bases. The CDR3 sequence is 14 residues long. Germline lookup yields CDR1 SNHLY and CDR2 FYNNEI. The complete variable domain, with remaining parts taken from reference TRBV2 and TRBJ2-7, reads EPEVTQTPSHQVTQMGQEVILRCVPISNHLYFYWYRQILGQKVEFLVSFYNNEISEKSEIFDDQFSVERPDGSNFTLKIRSTKLEDSAMYFCVLGPPGAPWGQYFGPGTRLTVT.

This CDR3 is CSVANRDRGPMGYGYTF. In nucleotides, the CDR3 is TGCAGCGTCGCGAACCGGGACAGGGGACCCATGGGATATGGCTACACCTTC. The rearrangement joins TRBV29-1 to TRBJ1-2, with 10 positions matching TRBD1. Trimming removed 6 bases from V and 5 bases from J; junction bases left unmatched: 18. CDR3 length: 17 residues. CDR1 and CDR2 from the germline V gene are SQVTM and ANQGSEA.

The chain is built from TRBV20-1 and TRBJ1-2; 7 nucleotides match TRBD1. CDR1 is DFQATT, CDR2 SNEGSKA, per germline (reference sequence). V shed 6 bases and J 2 bases; nucleotides not matched to a gene: 6. The CDR3 loop spans 13 amino acids. As DNA, the CDR3 is TGCAGTGCCCCTAGACAGGGAAACTATGGCTACACCTTC. It is translated as CSAPRQGNYGYTF.

The chain combines TRBV21-1 with TRBJ1-5; TRBD1, the table's D call, was not compared with the DNA. TRBV21-1 is flagged as a pseudogene. The CDR3 is 14 amino acids. CDR3 DNA: TGTGCCAGCAGCCTGACAGGGGCGAATCAGCCCCAGCATTTT. Its translation is CASSLTGANQPQHF.

V gene TRBV29-1 combines with J gene TRBJ1-1; D is unresolved. V lost 6 bases, J lost 0 bases, and 17 bases lay in between. The CDR3 contains 15 residues. Germline V gene data show CDR1 as SQVTM and CDR2 as ANQGSEA. The CDR3 region is CSVHPREIMNTEAFF. The CDR3, as DNA: TGCAGCGTCCACCCGAGGGAGATCATGAACACTGAAGCTTTCTTT.

The V and J genes are TRBV5-4 and TRBJ2-6; no firm D call. Germline CDR1 reads SGHNT; CDR2 reads YYREEE (reference sequence). Trimming took 0 bases from V and 4 from J, leaving 14 bases between them. The CDR3 is 17 residues long. CDR3 sequence reads: CASSLERLRPGANVLTF. The CDR3 nucleotides read TGTGCCAGCAGCTTGGAACGCCTAAGGCCGGGGGCCAACGTCCTGACTTTC.

The chain couples TRBV21-1 to TRBJ2-7; the table's D call, TRBD2, has no DNA check behind it. TRBV21-1 is an annotated pseudogene. The CDR3 length is 14 residues. The CDR3 region has the DNA TGTGCCAGCAGCGGCGGGCAGCCAGCCTACGAGCAGTACTTC. Translating gives CASSGGQPAYEQYF.

The genes are TRBV9 and TRBJ1-5, with a tentative D call TRBD1 (5 bases). Trimming took off 0 bases at V and 7 bases at J, with 14 bases between the two ends. This CDR3 comprises 15 residues. Germline CDR1 reads SGDLS; CDR2 reads YYNGEE. DNA for the CDR3: TGTGCCAGCAGCGTAGGGACGTCCCAGGGCCAGCCCCAGCATTTT. Translated: CASSVGTSQGQPQHF.

This clonotype has just one count. DNA for the CDR3: TGCAGCGTTGCCTTTCAGGGGTTCAAGGAAAAACTGTTTTTT. Its translation is CSVAFQGFKEKLFF. The rearrangement uses TRBV29-1 and TRBJ1-4; TRBD1 might be the D (6 bases). CDR1 and CDR2 from the germline V gene are SQVTM and ANQGSEA. The CDR3 sequence is 14 residues long. V lost 4 bases and J 8 bases, leaving 17 bases between the germline ends.

The V gene is TRBV5-1, the J gene TRBJ2-4; D gene unclear. CDR1 and CDR2 (germline): SGHRS, YFSETQ. Trimming removed 3 bases at V and 0 bases at J, with 7 bases between. This CDR3 region has 14 residues. The CDR3: CASSSGEAKNIQYF. The CDR3 DNA reads TGCGCCAGCAGCTCCGGAGAAGCCAAAAACATTCAGTACTTC.

The chain has TRBV30 and TRBJ1-1; D is possibly TRBD1 (5 bases). Germline V gene sequence: CDR1 GTSNPN, CDR2 SVGIG (reference sequence). CDR3 length: 13 residues. Trimming cost V 3 bases and J 1 base, with 9 bases left between them. CDR3 amino acids: CAWRIQGNTEAFF. CDR3 DNA sequence: TGTGCCTGGAGAATTCAGGGGAACACTGAAGCTTTCTTT.

The sample holds one count of this clonotype. The rearrangement links TRBV23-1 to TRBJ1-2; D might be TRBD1 (6 bases). TRBV23-1 is marked as an open reading frame, function uncertain. Trimming stripped 4 bases from V and 3 bases from J, with 18 bases between. This CDR3 region has 16 residues. CDR3 DNA sequence: TGCGCCAGCAGTCGCCTGAAAGTGAGGGGGTACTATGGCTACACCTTC. This gives the protein CASSRLKVRGYYGYTF.

The chain recombines TRBV3-1 with TRBJ2-5; D gene unclear. The CDR3 has 13 amino acids. The germline V gene encodes CDR1 LGHDT and CDR2 YNNKEL (reference sequence). V dropped 1 base and J dropped 5 bases, with 8 bases sitting between them. This chain's CDR3 is CASSQVELETQYF. Written as DNA, the CDR3 is TGTGCCAGCAGCCAAGTGGAGTTGGAGACCCAGTACTTC.

V usage is TRBV6-5 and J usage is TRBJ2-3, with TRBD2 matching over 13 bases. The CDR3 has 17 residues. The junction had 10 bases not matched to a gene; V was cut back by 4 bases and J by 6 bases. CDR1 MNHEY and CDR2 SVGAGI come from the germline V gene. The CDR3 nucleotides are TGTGCCAGCAGTTCCACCCGGACTAGCGGGAGTTGGGATACGCAGTATTTT. Translated, it gives CASSSTRTSGSWDTQYF.

The rearrangement uses TRBV6-5 and TRBJ2-5; the D gene is possibly TRBD1 (6 bases). Germline CDR1 and CDR2: MNHEY and SVGAGI. Trimming removed 7 bases at V and 1 base at J, with 10 bases between. The CDR3 spans 13 residues. This CDR3 is CASKRTVQETQYF. In DNA form, the CDR3 reads TGTGCCAGCAAAAGGACAGTCCAAGAGACCCAGTACTTC.

The chain joins TRBV7-8 to TRBJ1-5; unclear D gene. Germline V gene sequence: CDR1 SGHVS, CDR2 FQNEAQ. This CDR3 comprises 16 residues. V was shortened by 1 base and J by 0 bases, with 10 bases between the two germline ends. The DNA for the CDR3 is TGTGCCAGCAGCTTAGGGTCAGGAGTTAGCAATCAGCCCCAGCATTTT. Amino acids: CASSLGSGVSNQPQHF.

This clonotype was seen a few times. The rearrangement uses TRBV12-3 or TRBV12-4 and TRBJ1-1, with D unresolved. V gave up 3 bases and J gave up 0 bases, with 8 bases separating them. The CDR3 is 14 amino acids. Here the CDR3 reads CASSLAVMNTEAFF. The CDR3 nucleotides read TGTGCCAGCAGTTTGGCCGTCATGAACACTGAAGCTTTCTTT.

The table lists this clonotype with a count of one. The rearrangement joins TRBV30 to TRBJ2-1; D unresolved. Germline V gene lookup returns CDR1 GTSNPN and CDR2 SVGIG (reference sequence). The germline V and J ends were trimmed by 0 bases and 8 bases, with 11 bases remaining between them. CDR3 length equals 13 residues. This chain's CDR3 is CAWSVGPRHEQFF. The CDR3 DNA reads TGTGCCTGGAGTGTAGGACCCCGCCATGAGCAGTTCTTC. The full variable domain, in which reference TRBV30 and TRBJ2-1 provide the parts outside the CDR3, is SQTIHQWPATLVQPVGSPLSLECTVEGTSNPNLYWYRQAAGRGLQLLFYSVGIGQISSEVPQNLSASRPQDRQFILSSKKLLLSDSGFYLCAWSVGPRHEQFFGPGTRLTVL.

This CDR3 is CASSQDESNYGYTF. The CDR3, as DNA: TGCGCCAGCAGCCAAGATGAGTCTAACTATGGCTACACCTTC. V usage is TRBV4-1 and J usage is TRBJ1-2; D not resolved. Germline V gene lookup returns CDR1 MGHRA and CDR2 YSYEKL. Trimming stripped 0 bases from V and 0 bases from J, with 5 bases between. The CDR3 extends over 14 amino acids.

V and J are TRBV3-1 and TRBJ2-1; 16 positions agree with TRBD2. CDR1 LGHDT and CDR2 YNNKEL come from the germline V gene (reference sequence). Trimming cost V 3 bases and J 8 bases; bases outside gene matches: 4. The CDR3 spans 16 residues. This chain's CDR3 is CASSQQGLAGGDEQFF. The CDR3 DNA sequence: TGTGCCAGCAGCCAGCAGGGACTAGCGGGAGGGGATGAGCAGTTCTTC.

The chain combines TRBV12-3 or TRBV12-4 with TRBJ1-4, with D possibly being TRBD1 (5 bases). Deletions cut 2 bases from V and 5 bases from J, with 9 bases between. The CDR3 consists of 14 residues. CDR3 amino acids: CASSLLRGNEKLFF. The CDR3 bases are TGTGCCAGCAGTTTATTACGGGGGAATGAAAAACTGTTTTTT.

This sequence joins TRBV30 and TRBJ1-3, with a tentative D call TRBD1 (5 bases). Germline values: CDR1 GTSNPN, CDR2 SVGIG (reference sequence). V was clipped by 1 base and J by 0 bases, with 7 bases between them. CDR3 length equals 14 residues. CDR3 region: CAWSAGGSGNTIYF. CDR3 bases: TGTGCCTGGAGTGCGGGGGGCTCTGGAAACACCATATATTTT.

J is TRBJ2-7 and V is TRBV30; D possibly uses TRBD1 or TRBD2 (5 bases each). The CDR3 totals 14 residues. The V end was cut by 4 bases, the J end by 5 bases, with 18 bases between. Germline lookup yields CDR1 GTSNPN and CDR2 SVGIG (reference sequence). CDR3 loop: CAWNPPGPTHEQYF. The CDR3 nucleotides read TGTGCCTGGAACCCTCCGGGACCGACCCACGAGCAGTACTTC.

The gene calls are TRBV5-4 and TRBJ2-7; weak D call: TRBD2 (6 bases). The ends were cut back, 0 bases at V and 7 bases at J, with 8 bases in the middle. The CDR3 loop spans 12 amino acids. CDR1 and CDR2 (germline): SGHNT, YYREEE (reference sequence). The chain's CDR3 is CASSLDGREQYF. In DNA, the CDR3 is TGTGCCAGCAGCTTGGATGGGAGGGAGCAGTACTTC.

This clonotype came up a few times. The chain employs TRBV27 and TRBJ1-2; possibly TRBD1 for D (6 bases). Trimming removed 2 bases at V and 7 bases at J, with 8 bases between. This CDR3 has 12 amino acids. Germline CDR1 and CDR2: MNHEY and SMNVEV (reference sequence). Here the CDR3 reads CASSLQGFGYTF. CDR3 in DNA: TGTGCCAGCAGTTTACAGGGGTTTGGCTACACCTTC.

The chain links TRBV20-1 to TRBJ2-5; perhaps TRBD2 as D (6 bases). The germline CDR1 and CDR2 sequences are DFQATT and SNEGSKA (reference sequence). V shed 0 bases and J shed 2 bases, with 13 bases lying between them. CDR3 size: 15 residues. The CDR3 DNA follows: TGCAGTGCTAGAGATCCCCGGGACTTTCAAGAGACCCAGTACTTC. It yields the protein CSARDPRDFQETQYF.

V gene TRBV7-2 combines with J gene TRBJ2-5; maybe TRBD2 (5 bases). Germline-derived CDR1 and CDR2 are SGHTA and FQGNSA. The CDR3 is made up of 14 amino acids. V gave up 5 bases and J gave up 14 bases, with 24 bases separating them. The CDR3 sequence: CASSDPLIALRPYF. Written as DNA, the CDR3 is TGTGCCAGCAGCGACCCGCTCATAGCGCTCAGGCCCTACTTC.

This chain links TRBV19 with TRBJ1-5, with D maybe TRBD1 (5 bases). Per germline, CDR1 LNHDA and CDR2 SQIVND (reference sequence). Trimming took 5 bases from V and 4 from J, leaving 15 bases between them. The CDR3 totals 15 residues. Written as DNA, the CDR3 is TGTGCCAGTAGTGACCCGGGACTAGGGAATCAGCCCCAGCATTTT. Its protein product is CASSDPGLGNQPQHF. The full variable domain, in which reference TRBV19 and TRBJ1-5 provide the parts outside the CDR3, is DGGITQSPKYLFRKEGQNVTLSCEQNLNHDAMYWYRQDPGQGLRLIYYSQIVNDFQKGDIAEGYSVSREKKESFPLTVTSAQKNPTAFYLCASSDPGLGNQPQHFGDGTRLSIL.

The rearrangement links TRBV5-1 to TRBJ1-2; 7 bases agree with TRBD1. The CDR3 runs 14 residues. Germline lookup yields CDR1 SGHRS and CDR2 YFSETQ. Trimming at V came to 3 bases and at J to 5 bases, leaving 7 bases not matched to a gene. CDR3 sequence reads: CASSSRDSSYGYTF. The DNA for the CDR3 is TGCGCCAGCAGCTCCCGGGACAGCTCTTATGGCTACACCTTC. Supplemented by reference TRBV5-1 and TRBJ1-2, the full variable domain reads KAGVTQTPRYLIKTRGQQVTLSCSPISGHRSVSWYQQTPGQGLQFLFEYFSETQRNKGNFPGRFSGRQFSNSRSEMNVSTLELGDSALYLCASSSRDSSYGYTFGSGTRLTVV.

V usage is TRBV11-3 and J usage is TRBJ1-2; 7 bases line up with TRBD1. V lost 4 bases, J lost 4 bases, and 9 bases stayed unmatched. This CDR3 is built from 15 residues. The germline CDR1 and CDR2 sequences are SGHNT and YENEEA. The CDR3 DNA sequence: TGTGCCAGCAGCTCAGTTCGACAGGGATCCTATGGCTACACCTTC. Residues: CASSSVRQGSYGYTF.